This T cell receptor (beta chain) originates from a study of OX40 agonist ivuxolimab in advanced cancers. About the study: Intravenous ivuxolimab was administered to patients every 2 weeks at 0.01 to 10 mg/kg.

The junction had 10 bases not matched to a gene; V was cut back by 3 bases and J by 9 bases. The CDR3 extends over 15 amino acids. From germline, CDR1 is MDHEN and CDR2 SYDVKM. Produced via immunoSEQ multiplex PCR; TCRdb's table is partial and in-frame only. The sample contains over 70,000 clones, about 86% of which appear only once. The sequence derives from an adult with an advanced solid tumor such as melanoma, head and neck, liver or kidney cancer. Source: CD4+ or CD8+ T cells sorted from blood, taken in a trial of the OX40 agonist ivuxolimab. This chain joins TRBV28 and TRBJ2-1, with 8 bases lining up with TRBD1. The CDR3 here is CASSFGTGIGLEQFF. Written as DNA, the CDR3 is TGTGCCAGCAGTTTTGGGACAGGCATCGGCCTTGAGCAGTTCTTC.